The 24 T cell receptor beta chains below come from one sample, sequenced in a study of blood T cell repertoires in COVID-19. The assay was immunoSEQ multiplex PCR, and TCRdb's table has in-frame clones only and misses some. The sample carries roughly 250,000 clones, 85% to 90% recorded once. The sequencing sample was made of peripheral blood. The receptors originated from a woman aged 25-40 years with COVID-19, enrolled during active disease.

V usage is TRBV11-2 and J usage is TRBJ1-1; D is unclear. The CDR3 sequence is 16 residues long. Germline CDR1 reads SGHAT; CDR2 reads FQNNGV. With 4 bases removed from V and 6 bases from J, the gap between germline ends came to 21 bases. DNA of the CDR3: TGTGCCAGCAGCTCCCTCGGCCCGAGGAGGAGCCCTGAAGCTTTCTTT. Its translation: CASSSLGPRRSPEAFF.

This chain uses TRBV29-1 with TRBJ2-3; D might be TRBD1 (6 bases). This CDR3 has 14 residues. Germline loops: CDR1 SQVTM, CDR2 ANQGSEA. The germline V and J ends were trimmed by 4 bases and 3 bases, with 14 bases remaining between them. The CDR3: CSVVGAGDTDTQYF. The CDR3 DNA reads TGCAGCGTTGTCGGTGCAGGGGATACAGATACGCAGTATTTT.

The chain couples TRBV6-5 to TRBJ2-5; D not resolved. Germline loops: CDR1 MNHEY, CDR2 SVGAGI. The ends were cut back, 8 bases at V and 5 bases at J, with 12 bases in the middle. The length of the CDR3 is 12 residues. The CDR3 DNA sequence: TGTGCCAGCTCAATACCCCAGGAGACCCAGTACTTC. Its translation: CASSIPQETQYF.

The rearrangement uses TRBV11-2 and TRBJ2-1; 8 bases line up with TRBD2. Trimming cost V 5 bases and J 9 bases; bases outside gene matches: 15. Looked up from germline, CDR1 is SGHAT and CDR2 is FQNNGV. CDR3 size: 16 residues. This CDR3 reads CASSPAGLAGPPEQFF. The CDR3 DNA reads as TGTGCCAGCAGCCCAGCGGGCCTAGCGGGTCCCCCTGAGCAGTTCTTC.

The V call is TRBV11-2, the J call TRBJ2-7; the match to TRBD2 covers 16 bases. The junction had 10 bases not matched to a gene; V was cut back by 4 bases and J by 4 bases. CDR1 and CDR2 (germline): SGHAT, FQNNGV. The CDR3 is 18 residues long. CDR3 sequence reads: CASSSPGLAGGRVYEQYF. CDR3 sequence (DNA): TGTGCCAGCAGCTCCCCGGGACTAGCGGGGGGGCGAGTATACGAGCAGTACTTC.

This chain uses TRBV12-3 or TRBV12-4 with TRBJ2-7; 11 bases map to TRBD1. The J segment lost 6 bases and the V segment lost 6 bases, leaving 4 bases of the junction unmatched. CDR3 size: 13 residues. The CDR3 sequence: CASSRDRGGEQYF. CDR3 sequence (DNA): TGTGCCAGCAGCCGGGACAGGGGGGGCGAGCAGTACTTC.

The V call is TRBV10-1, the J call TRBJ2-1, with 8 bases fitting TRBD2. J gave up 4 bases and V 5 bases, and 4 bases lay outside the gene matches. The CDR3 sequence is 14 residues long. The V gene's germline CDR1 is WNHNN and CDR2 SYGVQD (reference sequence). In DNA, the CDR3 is TGCGCCAGCAGTCCGGGACTAGAATACAATGAGCAGTTCTTC. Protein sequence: CASSPGLEYNEQFF.

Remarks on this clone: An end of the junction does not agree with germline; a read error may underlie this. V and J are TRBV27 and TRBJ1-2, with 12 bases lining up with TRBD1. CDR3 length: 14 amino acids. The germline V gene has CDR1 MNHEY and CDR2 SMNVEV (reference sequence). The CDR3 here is CASSTPGTGGPTAF. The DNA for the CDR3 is TGTGCCAGCAGTACACCCGGGACAGGGGGCCCTACTGCCTTC.

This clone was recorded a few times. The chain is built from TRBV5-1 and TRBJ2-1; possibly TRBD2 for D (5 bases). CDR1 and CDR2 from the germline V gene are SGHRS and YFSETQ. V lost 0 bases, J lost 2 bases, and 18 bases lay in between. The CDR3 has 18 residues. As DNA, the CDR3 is TGCGCCAGCAGCTTGGTAGTTTTTGGAGGTGCTGCCTACAATGAGCAGTTCTTC. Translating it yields CASSLVVFGGAAYNEQFF.

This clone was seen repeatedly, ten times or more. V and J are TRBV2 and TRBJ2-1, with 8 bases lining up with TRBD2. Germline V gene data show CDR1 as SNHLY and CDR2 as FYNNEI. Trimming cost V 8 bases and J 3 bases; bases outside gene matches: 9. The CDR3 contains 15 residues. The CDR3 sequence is CASGPFGGGYNEQFF. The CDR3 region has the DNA TGTGCCAGCGGGCCCTTCGGGGGGGGCTACAATGAGCAGTTCTTC. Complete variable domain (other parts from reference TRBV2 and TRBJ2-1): EPEVTQTPSHQVTQMGQEVILRCVPISNHLYFYWYRQILGQKVEFLVSFYNNEISEKSEIFDDQFSVERPDGSNFTLKIRSTKLEDSAMYFCASGPFGGGYNEQFFGPGTRLTVL.

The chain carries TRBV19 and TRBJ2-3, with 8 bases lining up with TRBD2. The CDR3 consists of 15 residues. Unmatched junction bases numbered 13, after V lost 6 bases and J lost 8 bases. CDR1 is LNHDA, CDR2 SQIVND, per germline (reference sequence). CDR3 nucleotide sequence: TGTGCCAGTAGGATCGGGACTAGATCTGGTGGTACGCAGTATTTT. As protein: CASRIGTRSGGTQYF.

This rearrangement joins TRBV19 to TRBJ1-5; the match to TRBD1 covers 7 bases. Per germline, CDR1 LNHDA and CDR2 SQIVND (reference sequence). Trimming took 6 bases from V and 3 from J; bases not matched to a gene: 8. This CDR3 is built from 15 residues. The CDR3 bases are TGTGCCAGTAGCCTGGTGGGACAGACCAATCAGCCCCAGCATTTT. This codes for CASSLVGQTNQPQHF.

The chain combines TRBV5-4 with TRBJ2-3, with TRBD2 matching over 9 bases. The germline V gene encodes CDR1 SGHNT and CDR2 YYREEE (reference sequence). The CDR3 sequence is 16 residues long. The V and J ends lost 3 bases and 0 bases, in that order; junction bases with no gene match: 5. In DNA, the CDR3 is TGTGCCAGCAGCTCTCGACTAGCGGCAAGCACAGATACGCAGTATTTT. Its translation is CASSSRLAASTDTQYF.

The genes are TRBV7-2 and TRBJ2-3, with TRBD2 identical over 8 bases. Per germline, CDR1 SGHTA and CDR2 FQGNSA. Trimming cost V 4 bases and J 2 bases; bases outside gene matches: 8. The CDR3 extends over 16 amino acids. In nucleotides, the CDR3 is TGTGCCAGCAGCTCTGCCGGGACTAGATTCACAGATACGCAGTATTTT. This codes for CASSSAGTRFTDTQYF.

As DNA, the CDR3 is TGTGCCAGCAGCTCGAGACAGGGGTCGTCCTACGAGCAGTACTTC. Residues: CASSSRQGSSYEQYF. The genes are TRBV11-1 and TRBJ2-7, with 8 bases fitting TRBD1. Germline CDR1 is SGHAT and CDR2 is FQDESV (reference sequence). The CDR3 consists of 15 residues. J gave up 1 base and V 4 bases, and 6 bases lay outside the gene matches.

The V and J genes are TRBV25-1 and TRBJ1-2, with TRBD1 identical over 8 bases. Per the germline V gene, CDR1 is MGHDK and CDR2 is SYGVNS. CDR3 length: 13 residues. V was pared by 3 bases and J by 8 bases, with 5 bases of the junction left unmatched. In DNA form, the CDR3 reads TGTGCCAGCAGTGACAGGGGGCATTTAGGCTACACCTTC. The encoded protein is CASSDRGHLGYTF.

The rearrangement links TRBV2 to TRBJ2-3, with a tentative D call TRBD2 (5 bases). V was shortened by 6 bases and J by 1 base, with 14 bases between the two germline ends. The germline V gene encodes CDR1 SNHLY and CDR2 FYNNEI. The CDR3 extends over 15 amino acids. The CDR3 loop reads CASSAIGVGTDTQYF. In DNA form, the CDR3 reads TGTGCCAGCAGCGCCATCGGGGTCGGCACAGATACGCAGTATTTT.

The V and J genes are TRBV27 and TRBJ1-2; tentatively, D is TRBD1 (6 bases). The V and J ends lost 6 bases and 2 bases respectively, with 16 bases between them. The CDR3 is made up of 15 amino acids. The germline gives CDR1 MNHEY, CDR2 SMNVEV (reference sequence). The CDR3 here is CASRISGGHNYGYTF. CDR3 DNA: TGTGCCAGCAGGATCTCCGGGGGGCACAACTATGGCTACACCTTC.

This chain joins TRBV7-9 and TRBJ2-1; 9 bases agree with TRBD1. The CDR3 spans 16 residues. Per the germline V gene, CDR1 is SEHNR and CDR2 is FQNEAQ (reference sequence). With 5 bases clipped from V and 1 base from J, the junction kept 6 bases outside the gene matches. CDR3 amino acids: CASSPTGTGSYNEQFF. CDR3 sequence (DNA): TGTGCCAGCAGCCCGACTGGGACAGGGTCCTACAATGAGCAGTTCTTC.

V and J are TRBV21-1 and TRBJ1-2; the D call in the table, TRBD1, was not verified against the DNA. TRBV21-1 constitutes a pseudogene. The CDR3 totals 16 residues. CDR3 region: CASSKGGPILDYGYTF. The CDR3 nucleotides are TGTGCCAGCAGCAAAGGGGGGCCGATCCTTGACTATGGCTACACCTTC.

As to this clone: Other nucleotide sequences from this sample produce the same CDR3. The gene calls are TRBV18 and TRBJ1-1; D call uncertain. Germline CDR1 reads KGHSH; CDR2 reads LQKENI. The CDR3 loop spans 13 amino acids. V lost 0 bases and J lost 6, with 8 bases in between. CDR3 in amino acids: CASSPPGGAEAFF. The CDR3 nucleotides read TGTGCCAGCTCACCACCGGGAGGAGCTGAAGCTTTCTTT. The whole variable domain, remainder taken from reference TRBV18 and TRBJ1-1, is NAGVMQNPRHLVRRRGQEARLRCSPMKGHSHVYWYRQLPEEGLKFMVYLQKENIIDESGMPKERFSAEFPKEGPSILRIQQVVRGDSAAYFCASSPPGGAEAFFGQGTRLTVV.

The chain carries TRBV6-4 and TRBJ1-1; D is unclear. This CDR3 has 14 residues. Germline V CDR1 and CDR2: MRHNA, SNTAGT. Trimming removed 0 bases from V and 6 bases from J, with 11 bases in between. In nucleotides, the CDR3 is TGTGCCAGCAGTGACTCTGGGGTCGGGGCTGAAGCTTTCTTT. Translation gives CASSDSGVGAEAFF.

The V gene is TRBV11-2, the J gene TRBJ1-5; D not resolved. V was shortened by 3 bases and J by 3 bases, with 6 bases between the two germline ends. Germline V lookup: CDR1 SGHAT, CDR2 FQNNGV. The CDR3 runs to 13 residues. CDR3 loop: CASSFAVNQPQHF. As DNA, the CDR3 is TGTGCCAGCAGCTTTGCGGTCAATCAGCCCCAGCATTTT.

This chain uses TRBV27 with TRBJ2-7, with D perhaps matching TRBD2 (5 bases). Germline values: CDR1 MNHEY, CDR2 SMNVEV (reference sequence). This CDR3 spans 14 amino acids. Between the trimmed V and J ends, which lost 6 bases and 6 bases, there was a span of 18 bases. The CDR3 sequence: CASSPGLRAGEQYF. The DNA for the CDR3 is TGTGCCAGCAGCCCGGGTCTTAGGGCGGGCGAGCAGTACTTC.